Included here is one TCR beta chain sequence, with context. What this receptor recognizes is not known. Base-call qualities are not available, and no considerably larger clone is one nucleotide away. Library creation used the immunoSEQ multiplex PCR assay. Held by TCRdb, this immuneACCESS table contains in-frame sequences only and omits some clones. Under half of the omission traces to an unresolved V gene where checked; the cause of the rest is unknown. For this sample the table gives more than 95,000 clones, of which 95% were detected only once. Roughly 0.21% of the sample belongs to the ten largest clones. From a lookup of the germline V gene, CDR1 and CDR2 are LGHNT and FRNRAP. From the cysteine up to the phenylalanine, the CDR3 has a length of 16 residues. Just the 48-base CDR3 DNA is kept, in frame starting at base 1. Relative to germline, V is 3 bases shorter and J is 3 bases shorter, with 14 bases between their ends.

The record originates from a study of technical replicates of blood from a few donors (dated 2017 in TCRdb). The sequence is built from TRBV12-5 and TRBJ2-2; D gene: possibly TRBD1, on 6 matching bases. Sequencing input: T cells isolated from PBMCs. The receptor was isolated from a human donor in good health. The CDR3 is CASGFGDKGYTGELFF. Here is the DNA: TGTGCTAGTGGTTTTGGGGACAAAGGCTACACCGGGGAGCTGTTTTTT.